One sample yielded the 31 T cell receptor beta chains listed below, sequenced in a study of cytomegalovirus exposure and HLA in healthy donors. 60 Vbeta and 13 Jbeta primers were used in PCR. Libraries were prepared by immunoSEQ multiplex PCR; TCRdb keeps only in-frame clonotypes and omits some of them. The table includes under 150,000 clones, roughly 70% detected once. The sequencing input was PBMCs. Receptors were obtained from a woman aged 40-49 years in good health and CMV-seropositive.

V and J are TRBV14 and TRBJ1-2; tentative D call: TRBD1 (6 bases). CDR3 length equals 12 residues. V shed 4 bases and J shed 4 bases, with 7 bases lying between them. The germline CDR1 and CDR2 sequences are SGHDN and FVKESK. The CDR3 spells CASSPTGYGYTF. CDR3 nucleotide sequence: TGTGCCAGCAGCCCGACAGGCTATGGCTACACCTTC.

This clone was observed a single time. The V call is TRBV11-3, the J call TRBJ1-1; D uncertain. Germline CDR1 is SGHNT and CDR2 is YENEEA. This CDR3 is 16 amino acids long. V was shortened by 4 bases and J by 3 bases, with 18 bases between the two germline ends. DNA for the CDR3: TGTGCCAGCAGCTCCCGTTGGAGGGTGAGAGACACTGAAGCTTTCTTT. Its translation: CASSSRWRVRDTEAFF. The whole variable domain, remainder taken from reference TRBV11-3 and TRBJ1-1, is EAGVVQSPRYKIIEKKQPVAFWCNPISGHNTLYWYLQNLGQGPELLIRYENEEAVDDSQLPKDRFSAERLKGVDSTLKIQPAELGDSAVYLCASSSRWRVRDTEAFFGQGTRLTVV.

Only a few counts were recorded for this clone. The V gene is TRBV7-6, the J gene TRBJ2-3; D gene unclear. The CDR3 extends over 13 amino acids. Trimming pared 4 bases from V and 2 bases from J, leaving 7 bases between. Germline V gene lookup returns CDR1 SGHVS and CDR2 FNYEAQ. This CDR3 is CASSSSLTDTQYF. In nucleotides, the CDR3 is TGTGCCAGCAGCTCCTCTCTCACAGATACGCAGTATTTT.

There are a few counts of this clone. This chain uses TRBV5-1 with TRBJ2-7; D is unclear. V lost 1 base and J 0 bases, leaving 14 bases between the germline ends. The CDR3 is 16 amino acids. Looked up from germline, CDR1 is SGHRS and CDR2 is YFSETQ. Here the CDR3 reads CASSLTAGLSSYEQYF. CDR3 nucleotide sequence: TGCGCCAGCAGCTTGACCGCCGGGTTAAGCTCCTACGAGCAGTACTTC.

The gene calls are TRBV5-4 and TRBJ2-1; TRBD2 aligns across 8 bases. The V segment lost 0 bases and the J segment 8 bases; nucleotides outside the gene matches: 13. This CDR3 has 17 amino acids. Germline CDR1 SGHNT, CDR2 YYREEE (reference sequence). The CDR3 reads CASSLVVLAGREDEQFF. In DNA form, the CDR3 reads TGTGCCAGCAGCTTGGTGGTGCTAGCGGGCCGAGAGGATGAGCAGTTCTTC.

The chain is built from TRBV5-4 and TRBJ2-7, with 8 bases aligning to TRBD1. The CDR3 has 14 residues. The V gene end was trimmed by 3 bases and the J gene end by 3 bases; junction bases not matched to a gene: 5. Per germline, CDR1 SGHNT and CDR2 YYREEE (reference sequence). CDR3 nucleotide sequence: TGTGCCAGCAGCTCCAGGGGGCCGGTCTACGAGCAGTACTTC. This gives the protein CASSSRGPVYEQYF.

This clone was counted once. The V call is TRBV4-2, the J call TRBJ1-3; possibly TRBD1 for D (5 bases). V gave up 5 bases and J gave up 1 base, with 18 bases separating them. Looked up from germline, CDR1 is LGHNA and CDR2 is YNFKEQ. This CDR3 has 17 residues. CDR3 DNA sequence: TGTGCCAGCAGCTCTCCCAAGACAGACCAATCTGGAAACACCATATATTTT. The encoded protein is CASSSPKTDQSGNTIYF.

This clone was seen a handful of times. The identical CDR3 is also encoded by other nucleotide sequences in the sample. The rearrangement uses TRBV7-2 and TRBJ1-5, with 7 positions matching TRBD1. V shed 5 bases and J 11 bases; nucleotides not matched to a gene: 9. The CDR3 contains 13 residues. Germline V gene lookup returns CDR1 SGHTA and CDR2 FQGNSA. The CDR3 nucleotides read TGTGCCAGCAGCCCCGGACAGGCCCAGGCCCAGCATTTT. It codes for CASSPGQAQAQHF.

This clone was counted only a few times. The chain combines TRBV6-6 with TRBJ2-5; the D is unclear. From germline, CDR1 is MNHNY and CDR2 SVGAGI (reference sequence). V lost 2 bases, J lost 1 base, and 11 bases lay in between. This CDR3 spans 15 amino acids. This CDR3 is CASSYIVQPQETQYF. For the CDR3, the DNA is TGTGCCAGCAGTTACATAGTACAGCCCCAAGAGACCCAGTACTTC.

V gene TRBV30 combines with J gene TRBJ2-5; 8 bases line up with TRBD2. J lost 5 bases, V lost 3 bases, and 5 bases had no gene match. From germline, CDR1 is GTSNPN and CDR2 SVGIG (reference sequence). The CDR3 length is 13 residues. The CDR3 DNA is TGTGCCTGGAGCGGGACTAGGTGGGAGACCCAGTACTTC. Translation: CAWSGTRWETQYF. The whole variable domain, filled in from reference TRBV30 and TRBJ2-5, reads SQTIHQWPATLVQPVGSPLSLECTVEGTSNPNLYWYRQAAGRGLQLLFYSVGIGQISSEVPQNLSASRPQDRQFILSSKKLLLSDSGFYLCAWSGTRWETQYFGPGTRLLVL.

The rearrangement uses TRBV7-7 and TRBJ2-2, with D maybe TRBD2 (6 bases). CDR1 SSHAT and CDR2 FNYEAQ come from the germline V gene (reference sequence). This CDR3 has 14 residues. The CDR3 coding sequence is TGTGCTACCCGGGACTCCGCGAACACCGGGGAGCTGTTTTTT. Encoded protein: CATRDSANTGELFF.

The rearrangement joins TRBV6-1 to TRBJ2-5, with 8 bases that match TRBD1. CDR1 and CDR2 from the germline V gene are MNHNS and SASEGT. The CDR3 is 14 amino acids. With 6 bases clipped from V and 1 base from J, the junction kept 4 bases outside the gene matches. The CDR3 loop is CASRMGQVQETQYF. The CDR3 coding sequence is TGTGCCAGCAGGATGGGACAGGTCCAAGAGACCCAGTACTTC.

The V and J genes are TRBV5-1 and TRBJ2-2; TRBD1 matches 7 bases. CDR3 length equals 15 residues. After removal of 5 bases from V and 2 bases from J, the junction contained 6 bases not matched to a gene. Germline V gene sequence: CDR1 SGHRS, CDR2 YFSETQ. Written as DNA, the CDR3 is TGCGCCAGCAGTAGGCAGGGGGTTAACACCGGGGAGCTGTTTTTT. It yields the protein CASSRQGVNTGELFF.

This clone was counted between two and nine times. The gene calls are TRBV5-4 and TRBJ1-4; TRBD1 matches 11 bases. The ends lost 2 bases at V and 10 bases at J; junction bases unmatched: 4. Germline lookup yields CDR1 SGHNT and CDR2 YYREEE (reference sequence). This CDR3 has 14 residues. The chain's CDR3 is CASSFGTGGGKLFF. The CDR3, as DNA: TGTGCCAGCAGCTTCGGGACAGGGGGTGGAAAACTGTTTTTT.

J is TRBJ2-4 and V is TRBV9; TRBD1 matches 7 bases. CDR3 length equals 17 residues. Germline CDR1 and CDR2: SGDLS and YYNGEE. V was clipped by 4 bases and J by 2 bases; unmatched bases: 12. CDR3 residues: CASSPLTGDGSKNIQYF. The CDR3 DNA reads as TGTGCCAGCAGCCCACTTACAGGGGACGGGTCCAAAAACATTCAGTACTTC.

The V gene is TRBV18, the J gene TRBJ2-3; D might be TRBD1 (5 bases). Germline assignment: CDR1 KGHSH and CDR2 LQKENI. Trimming left V 2 bases short and J 1 base short, with 10 bases between. This CDR3 is built from 15 residues. The CDR3 spells CASSPAGSGTDTQYF. CDR3 bases: TGTGCCAGCTCACCAGCAGGGTCCGGCACAGATACGCAGTATTTT. Filled out from reference TRBV18 and TRBJ2-3, the complete variable domain reads NAGVMQNPRHLVRRRGQEARLRCSPMKGHSHVYWYRQLPEEGLKFMVYLQKENIIDESGMPKERFSAEFPKEGPSILRIQQVVRGDSAAYFCASSPAGSGTDTQYFGPGTRLTVL.

V is TRBV5-1 and J is TRBJ2-5, with 7 nucleotides matching TRBD1. The CDR3 length is 14 residues. The V segment lost 4 bases and the J segment 1 base; nucleotides outside the gene matches: 4. CDR1 is SGHRS, CDR2 YFSETQ, per germline. CDR3 in amino acids: CASSVGTAQETQYF. In DNA form, the CDR3 reads TGCGCCAGCAGCGTCGGGACAGCCCAAGAGACCCAGTACTTC. The full variable domain, its missing parts supplied by reference TRBV5-1 and TRBJ2-5, is KAGVTQTPRYLIKTRGQQVTLSCSPISGHRSVSWYQQTPGQGLQFLFEYFSETQRNKGNFPGRFSGRQFSNSRSEMNVSTLELGDSALYLCASSVGTAQETQYFGPGTRLLVL.

V is TRBV15 and J is TRBJ1-2; D is possibly TRBD1 (5 bases). CDR1 is LNHNV, CDR2 YYDKDF, per germline (reference sequence). The V gene lost 3 bases and the J gene lost 6 bases, with 11 bases spanning the gap. The CDR3 runs to 13 residues. CDR3 DNA: TGTGCCACCAGCAGCGGACACGAAGATGGCTACACCTTC. Residues: CATSSGHEDGYTF.

This sequence joins TRBV13 and TRBJ2-3; possible D gene TRBD2, 6 bases. CDR3 length equals 13 residues. V gave up 6 bases and J gave up 3 bases, with 10 bases separating them. Germline CDR1 is PRHDT and CDR2 is FYEKMQ (reference sequence). DNA for the CDR3: TGTGCCAGCAGGGGGGACTCAACAGATACGCAGTATTTT. Translating it yields CASRGDSTDTQYF.

The V call is TRBV11-3, the J call TRBJ2-1; maybe TRBD2 (7 bases). V lost 3 bases and J 8 bases, leaving 14 bases between the germline ends. The V gene's germline CDR1 is SGHNT and CDR2 YENEEA. The CDR3 is made up of 14 amino acids. In nucleotides, the CDR3 is TGTGCCAGCAGCTTTAGGGGGGGCGGGGATGAGCAGTTCTTC. Translated, it gives CASSFRGGGDEQFF.

A single count supports this clone. The chain employs TRBV30 and TRBJ2-1; 8 bases agree with TRBD2. The CDR3 is 17 amino acids. The junction had 16 bases not matched to a gene; V was cut back by 4 bases and J by 5 bases. Germline V gene lookup returns CDR1 GTSNPN and CDR2 SVGIG (reference sequence). The CDR3 region has the DNA TGTGCCTGGAATAATTTTGTAGCGGGAACCAAACACAATGAGCAGTTCTTC. It yields the protein CAWNNFVAGTKHNEQFF. The whole variable domain, remainder taken from reference TRBV30 and TRBJ2-1, is SQTIHQWPATLVQPVGSPLSLECTVEGTSNPNLYWYRQAAGRGLQLLFYSVGIGQISSEVPQNLSASRPQDRQFILSSKKLLLSDSGFYLCAWNNFVAGTKHNEQFFGPGTRLTVL.

The V gene is TRBV7-9, the J gene TRBJ1-2; tentatively, D is TRBD1 (6 bases). Trimming took 1 base from V and 4 from J, leaving 10 bases between them. Germline V gene data show CDR1 as SEHNR and CDR2 as FQNEAQ (reference sequence). The CDR3 is made up of 14 amino acids. CDR3 residues: CASSLGGQVYGYTF. The CDR3 bases are TGTGCCAGCAGCTTAGGGGGGCAGGTCTATGGCTACACCTTC.

The chain joins TRBV10-3 to TRBJ1-1; a weak D match, TRBD1 (5 bases). Germline V CDR1 and CDR2: ENHRY, SYGVKD. Trimming left V 3 bases short and J 3 bases short, with 14 bases between. The CDR3 sequence is 15 residues long. The CDR3 spells CAISESGQKDTEAFF. The CDR3 nucleotides read TGTGCCATCAGTGAATCAGGGCAGAAGGACACTGAAGCTTTCTTT.

The chain couples TRBV19 to TRBJ2-5; 8 bases line up with TRBD1. Trimming at V came to 6 bases and at J to 5 bases, leaving 8 bases not matched to a gene. This CDR3 has 14 residues. From germline, CDR1 is LNHDA and CDR2 SQIVND (reference sequence). The CDR3 loop is CASSGQGIVETQYF. Here the CDR3 DNA reads TGTGCCAGTAGCGGACAGGGAATTGTTGAGACCCAGTACTTC.

The chain carries TRBV6-6 and TRBJ2-2, with D possibly being TRBD1 (7 bases). Germline loops: CDR1 MNHNY, CDR2 SVGAGI (reference sequence). Trimming left V 7 bases short and J 4 bases short, with 16 bases between. The CDR3 is 15 residues long. The CDR3 region is CASIDRQGGTGELFF. CDR3 in DNA: TGTGCCAGCATTGACCGACAGGGAGGCACCGGGGAGCTGTTTTTT.

DNA for the CDR3: TGTGCCAGCAGCGCCACCGGGACAGGGGTATCCACAGATACGCAGTATTTT. Its translation: CASSATGTGVSTDTQYF. The V call is TRBV7-9, the J call TRBJ2-3; 10 bases fit TRBD1. The CDR3 is 17 residues long. Germline V gene sequence: CDR1 SEHNR, CDR2 FQNEAQ (reference sequence). The V segment lost 5 bases and the J segment 2 bases; nucleotides outside the gene matches: 10.

The chain joins TRBV29-1 to TRBJ2-7; maybe TRBD1 (8 bases). Trimming removed 4 bases at V and 7 bases at J, with 17 bases between. CDR3 length equals 13 residues. Germline V lookup: CDR1 SQVTM, CDR2 ANQGSEA. The CDR3 sequence is CSVGPGQGGEQYF. CDR3 sequence (DNA): TGCAGCGTTGGCCCTGGACAGGGAGGGGAGCAGTACTTC.

The chain recombines TRBV7-9 with TRBJ2-7; D possibly corresponds to TRBD1 (6 bases). V shed 1 base and J shed 1 base, with 17 bases lying between them. This CDR3 comprises 17 residues. Germline assignment: CDR1 SEHNR and CDR2 FQNEAQ (reference sequence). This CDR3 reads CASSLGGQGPTSYEQYF. The CDR3 bases are TGTGCCAGCAGCTTAGGGGGTCAGGGGCCAACTTCCTACGAGCAGTACTTC.

The V call is TRBV19, the J call TRBJ2-3; D remains unclear. V was trimmed by 3 bases and J by 7 bases, leaving 8 bases between them. The CDR3 length is 12 residues. Per germline, CDR1 LNHDA and CDR2 SQIVND (reference sequence). CDR3 sequence reads: CASSIGDNTQYF. The CDR3 DNA is TGTGCCAGTAGTATTGGAGATAATACGCAGTATTTT.

The chain joins TRBV5-6 to TRBJ1-5; D gene ambiguous. V was trimmed by 7 bases and J by 2 bases, leaving 13 bases between them. Germline V gene sequence: CDR1 SGHDT, CDR2 YYEEEE. The CDR3 length is 14 residues. The CDR3 region has the DNA TGTGCCAGCGGCCCACCGGGTGGCAATCAGCCCCAGCATTTT. Protein: CASGPPGGNQPQHF.

This clone was observed a handful of times. The rearrangement uses TRBV18 and TRBJ2-2; 8 positions match TRBD2. Germline CDR1 KGHSH, CDR2 LQKENI. Germline trimming cut 4 bases from V and 6 bases from J; bases unmatched to any gene: 7. This CDR3 has 15 residues. CDR3 amino acids: CASSQAGVIPGELFF. The DNA for the CDR3 is TGTGCCAGCTCACAAGCGGGAGTGATTCCCGGGGAGCTGTTTTTT.